Listed below are T cell receptor beta chains from one sample, sequenced in a study of vaccination effects on CD4 cells after COVID-19. Profiled with immunoSEQ multiplex PCR; TCRdb holds only in-frame clones, not every one. The sample has approximately 23,000 clones; roughly two thirds are singletons. Their antigens remain unidentified. Sequences were derived from CD4+ T cells from PBMCs cultured with HCoV-NL63 spike peptides, sampled before COVID-19 vaccination. The receptors come from a human donor who received a COVID-19 vaccine. CDR3s include the opening cysteine and the closing phenylalanine or tryptophan.

j_call | v_call | cdr3_aa
TRBJ2-2 | TRBV4-2 | CASSQGLAGGISGELFF
TRBJ2-7 | TRBV7-9 | CASSSTGDEQYF
TRBJ2-3 | TRBV3-1/TRBV3-2 | CASSQGTSGGTDTQYF
TRBJ1-6 | TRBV18 | CASSRNPGQNSPLHF
TRBJ2-5 | TRBV7-9 | CASSLAGTTEETQYF
TRBJ2-3 | TRBV11-2 | CASSSFTDTQYF
TRBJ2-7 | TRBV7-2 | CASSLSYVQGGYEQYF
TRBJ2-1 | TRBV5-1 | CASSLEGVSSYNEQFF
TRBJ1-4 | TRBV4-1 | CASSQDHSGIGNEKLFF
TRBJ2-2 | TRBV12-5 | CASGLGQGNTGELFF